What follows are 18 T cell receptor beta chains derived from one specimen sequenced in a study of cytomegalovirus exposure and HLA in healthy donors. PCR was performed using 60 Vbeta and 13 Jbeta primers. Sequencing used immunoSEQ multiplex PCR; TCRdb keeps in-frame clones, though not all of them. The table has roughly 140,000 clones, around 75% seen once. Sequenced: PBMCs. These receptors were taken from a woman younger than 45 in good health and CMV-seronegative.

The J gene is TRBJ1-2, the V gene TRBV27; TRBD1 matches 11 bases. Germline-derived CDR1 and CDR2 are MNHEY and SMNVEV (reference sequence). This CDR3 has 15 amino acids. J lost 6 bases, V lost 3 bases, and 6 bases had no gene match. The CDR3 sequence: CASSFLGQGANGYTF. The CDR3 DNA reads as TGTGCCAGCAGTTTTCTAGGACAGGGGGCAAATGGCTACACCTTC.

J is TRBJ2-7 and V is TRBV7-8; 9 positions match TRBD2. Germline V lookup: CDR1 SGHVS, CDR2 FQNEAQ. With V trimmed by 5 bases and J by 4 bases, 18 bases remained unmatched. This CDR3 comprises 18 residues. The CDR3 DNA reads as TGTGCCAGCAGCGGACCCCTATGGGTTAGCGGGAGAGAGTACGAGCAGTACTTC. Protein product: CASSGPLWVSGREYEQYF.

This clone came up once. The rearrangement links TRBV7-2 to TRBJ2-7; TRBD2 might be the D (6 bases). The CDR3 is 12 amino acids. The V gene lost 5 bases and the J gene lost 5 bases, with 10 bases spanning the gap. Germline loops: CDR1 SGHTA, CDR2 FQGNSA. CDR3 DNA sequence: TGTGCCAGCAGCAATGGGGGGAACGAGCAGTACGTC. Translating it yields CASSNGGNEQYV.

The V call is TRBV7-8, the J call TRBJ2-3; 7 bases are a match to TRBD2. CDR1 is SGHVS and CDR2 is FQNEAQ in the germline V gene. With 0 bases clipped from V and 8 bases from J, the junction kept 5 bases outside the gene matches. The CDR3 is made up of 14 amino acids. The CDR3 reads CASSLASSGSTQYF. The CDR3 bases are TGTGCCAGCAGCTTAGCGTCTAGCGGTAGTACGCAGTATTTT.

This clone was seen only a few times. The DNA of the CDR3 is TGTGCCAGCAGTGTAGGGGTCCGAAACACCATATATTTT. The encoded protein is CASSVGVRNTIYF. The chain uses TRBV2 and TRBJ1-3, with D maybe TRBD1 (5 bases). The CDR3 is 13 residues long. Trimming stripped 4 bases from V and 5 bases from J, with 9 bases between. Per the germline V gene, CDR1 is SNHLY and CDR2 is FYNNEI. The whole variable domain, remainder taken from reference TRBV2 and TRBJ1-3, is EPEVTQTPSHQVTQMGQEVILRCVPISNHLYFYWYRQILGQKVEFLVSFYNNEISEKSEIFDDQFSVERPDGSNFTLKIRSTKLEDSAMYFCASSVGVRNTIYFGEGSWLTVV.

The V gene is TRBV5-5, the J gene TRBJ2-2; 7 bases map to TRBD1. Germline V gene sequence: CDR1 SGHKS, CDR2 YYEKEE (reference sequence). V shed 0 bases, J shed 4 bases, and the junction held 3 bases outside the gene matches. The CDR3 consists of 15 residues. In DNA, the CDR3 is TGTGCCAGCAGCTTGGCGACAGGGTTCACCGGGGAGCTGTTTTTT. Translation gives CASSLATGFTGELFF.

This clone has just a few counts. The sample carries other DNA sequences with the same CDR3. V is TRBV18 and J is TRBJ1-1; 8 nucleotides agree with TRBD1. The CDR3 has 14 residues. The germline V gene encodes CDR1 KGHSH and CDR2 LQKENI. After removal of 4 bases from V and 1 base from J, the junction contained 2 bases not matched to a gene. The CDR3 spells CASSLGQGNTEAFF. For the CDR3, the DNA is TGTGCCAGCTCACTAGGACAGGGGAACACTGAAGCTTTCTTT. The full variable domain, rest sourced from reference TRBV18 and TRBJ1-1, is NAGVMQNPRHLVRRRGQEARLRCSPMKGHSHVYWYRQLPEEGLKFMVYLQKENIIDESGMPKERFSAEFPKEGPSILRIQQVVRGDSAAYFCASSLGQGNTEAFFGQGTRLTVV.

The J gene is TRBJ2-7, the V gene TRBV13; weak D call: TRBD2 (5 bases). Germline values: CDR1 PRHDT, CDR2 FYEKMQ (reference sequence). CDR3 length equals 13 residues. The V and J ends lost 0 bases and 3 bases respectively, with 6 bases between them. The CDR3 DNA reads TGTGCCAGCAGCTTAGGGACTAACTACGAGCAGTACTTC. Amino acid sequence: CASSLGTNYEQYF.

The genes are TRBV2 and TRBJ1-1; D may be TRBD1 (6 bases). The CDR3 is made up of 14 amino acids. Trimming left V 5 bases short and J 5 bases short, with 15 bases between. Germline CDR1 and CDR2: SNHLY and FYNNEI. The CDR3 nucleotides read TGTGCCAGCAGTATTGAACAGGGAGAGACTGAAGCTTTCTTT. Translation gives CASSIEQGETEAFF.

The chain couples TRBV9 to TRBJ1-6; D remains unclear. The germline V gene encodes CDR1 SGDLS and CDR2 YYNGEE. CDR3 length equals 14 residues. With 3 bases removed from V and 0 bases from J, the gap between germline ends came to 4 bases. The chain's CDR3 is CASSGSSYNSPLHF. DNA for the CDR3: TGTGCCAGCAGCGGTAGCTCCTATAATTCACCCCTCCACTTT.

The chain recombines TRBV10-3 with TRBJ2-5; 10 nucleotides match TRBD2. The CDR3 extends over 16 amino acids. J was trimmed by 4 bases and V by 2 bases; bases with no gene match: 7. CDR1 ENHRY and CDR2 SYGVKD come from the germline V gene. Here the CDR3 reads CAISENLAGVVETQYF. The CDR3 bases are TGTGCCATCAGTGAGAATCTAGCGGGAGTGGTAGAGACCCAGTACTTC.

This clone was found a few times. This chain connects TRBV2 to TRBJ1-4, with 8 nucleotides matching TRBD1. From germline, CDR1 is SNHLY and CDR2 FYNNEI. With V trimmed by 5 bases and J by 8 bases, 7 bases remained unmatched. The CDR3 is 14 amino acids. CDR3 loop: CASSQTGGREKLFF. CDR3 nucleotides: TGTGCCAGCAGTCAAACAGGGGGGAGAGAAAAACTGTTTTTT.

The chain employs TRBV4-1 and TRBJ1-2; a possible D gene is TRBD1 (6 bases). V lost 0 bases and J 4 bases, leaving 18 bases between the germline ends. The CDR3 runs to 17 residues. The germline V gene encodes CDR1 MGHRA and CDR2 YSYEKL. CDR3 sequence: CASSQDLGAGVGYGYTF. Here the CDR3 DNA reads TGCGCCAGCAGCCAAGATCTTGGGGCAGGGGTGGGCTATGGCTACACCTTC.

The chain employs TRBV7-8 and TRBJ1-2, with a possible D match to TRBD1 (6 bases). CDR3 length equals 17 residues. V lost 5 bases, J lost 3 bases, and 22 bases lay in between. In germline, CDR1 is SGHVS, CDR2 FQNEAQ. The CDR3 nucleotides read TGTGCCAGCAGCCCCTCTATTATGGGGGCAACGGACTATGGCTACACCTTC. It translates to CASSPSIMGATDYGYTF.

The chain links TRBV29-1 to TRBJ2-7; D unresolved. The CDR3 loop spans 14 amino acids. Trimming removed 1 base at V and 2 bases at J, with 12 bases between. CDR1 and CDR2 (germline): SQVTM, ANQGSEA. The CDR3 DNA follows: TGCAGCGTTGAAGGGGCAGGAAAAGCCTACGAGCAGTACTTC. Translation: CSVEGAGKAYEQYF.

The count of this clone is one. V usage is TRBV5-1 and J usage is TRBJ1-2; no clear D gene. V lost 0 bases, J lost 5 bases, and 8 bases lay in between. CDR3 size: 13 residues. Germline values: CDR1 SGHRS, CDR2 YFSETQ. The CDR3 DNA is TGCGCCAGCAGCTTGGAATCGGGATATGGCTACACCTTC. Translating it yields CASSLESGYGYTF. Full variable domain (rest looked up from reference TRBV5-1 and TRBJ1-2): KAGVTQTPRYLIKTRGQQVTLSCSPISGHRSVSWYQQTPGQGLQFLFEYFSETQRNKGNFPGRFSGRQFSNSRSEMNVSTLELGDSALYLCASSLESGYGYTFGSGTRLTVV.

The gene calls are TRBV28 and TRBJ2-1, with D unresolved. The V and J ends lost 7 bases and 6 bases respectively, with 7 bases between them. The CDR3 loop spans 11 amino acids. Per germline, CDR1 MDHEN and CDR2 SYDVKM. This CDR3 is CASTAANEQFF. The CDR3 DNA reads TGTGCCAGCACCGCGGCCAATGAGCAGTTCTTC.

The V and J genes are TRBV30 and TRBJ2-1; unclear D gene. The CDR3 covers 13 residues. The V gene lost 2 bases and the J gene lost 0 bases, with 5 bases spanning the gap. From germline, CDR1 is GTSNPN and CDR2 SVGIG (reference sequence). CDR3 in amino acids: CAWSPISYNEQFF. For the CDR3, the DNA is TGTGCCTGGAGTCCTATCTCCTACAATGAGCAGTTCTTC.